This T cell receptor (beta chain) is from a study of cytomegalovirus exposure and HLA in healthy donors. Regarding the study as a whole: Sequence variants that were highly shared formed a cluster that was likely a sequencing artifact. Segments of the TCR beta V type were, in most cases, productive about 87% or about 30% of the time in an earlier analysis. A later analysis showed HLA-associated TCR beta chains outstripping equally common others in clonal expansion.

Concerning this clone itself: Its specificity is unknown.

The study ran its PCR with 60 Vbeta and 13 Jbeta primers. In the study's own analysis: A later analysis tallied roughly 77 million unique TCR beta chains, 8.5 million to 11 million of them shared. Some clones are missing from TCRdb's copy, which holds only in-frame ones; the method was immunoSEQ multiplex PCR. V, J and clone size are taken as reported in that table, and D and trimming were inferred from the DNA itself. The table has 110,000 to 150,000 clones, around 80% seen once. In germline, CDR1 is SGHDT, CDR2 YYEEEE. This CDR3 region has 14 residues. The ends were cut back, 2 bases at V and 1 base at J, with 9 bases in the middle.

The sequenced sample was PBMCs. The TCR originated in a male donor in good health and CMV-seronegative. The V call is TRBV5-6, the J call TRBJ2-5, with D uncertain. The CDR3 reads CASSFFGSQETQYF. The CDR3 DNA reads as TGTGCCAGCAGCTTCTTTGGCAGCCAAGAGACCCAGTACTTC.